This TCR beta chain was identified in a study of shared clonotypes between healthy human individuals. Study outcomes and limitations: A reduction in generation probabilities was seen for non-shared clonotypes relative to those shared by all four donors. Blood alone was sampled, and tissue repertoires likely differ. For naive CD4 cells, approximately 4.7% of clonotypes were shared across a handful of donors.

The data were produced by immunoSEQ multiplex PCR, yet TCRdb's version contains in-frame clones alone and is incomplete. Altogether 2 million or so clones are present, about 94% being singletons, with the ten largest covering roughly 1%. About this clone itself: Its antigen is not identified.

Naive CD8 isolation took CD45RO-negative cells positively selected for CCR7 and excluded terminally differentiated effector memory CD45RA+ cells. The donor cohort consisted entirely of Caucasian adults residing in Nashville, Tennessee. The sequenced sample consisted of naive CD8+ T cells sorted from blood. The receptor was derived from a young man in good health.

CDR3 sequence reads: CASSWTGTGQETQYF. CDR3 coding DNA: TGTGCCAGCAGCTGGACCGGGACAGGCCAAGAGACCCAGTACTTC. The V call is TRBV5-4, the J call TRBJ2-5, with 8 bases fitting TRBD1. Germline V gene sequence: CDR1 SGHNT, CDR2 YYREEE (reference sequence). The CDR3 is made up of 15 amino acids. Germline trimming cut 3 bases from V and 1 base from J; bases unmatched to any gene: 5.